The 30 T cell receptor beta chains below come from one sample, sequenced in a study of CD8 T cells in ankylosing spondylitis. TCRdb analysed the 5' RACE reads with MiXCR anew, one entry per CDR3 protein. This repertoire shows 35,000 to 40,000 distinct CDR3 sequences, 16% found once; its top ten account for approximately 48%. Sequencing was performed on blood. All receptors derive from a male donor with ankylosing spondylitis or in good health (not recorded which).

The chain links TRBV12-3 or TRBV12-4 to TRBJ2-5; TRBD2 might be the D (5 bases). The CDR3 sequence is 12 residues long. V was trimmed by 7 bases and J by 5 bases, leaving 11 bases between them. Here the CDR3 DNA reads TGTGCCAGCAACCGGGGAAGTGAGACCCAGTACTTC. Translating gives CASNRGSETQYF.

V is TRBV6-6 and J is TRBJ1-1; a possible D gene is TRBD1 (5 bases). Germline CDR1 MNHNY, CDR2 SVGAGI (reference sequence). CDR3 size: 14 residues. V lost 4 bases and J 1 base, leaving 10 bases between the germline ends. The CDR3 DNA reads as TGTGCCAGCAGTTCGGGGCAGGAGAACACTGAAGCTTTCTTT. This codes for CASSSGQENTEAFF.

The chain joins TRBV6-6 to TRBJ2-5; D is undetermined. V was shortened by 2 bases and J by 5 bases, with 15 bases between the two germline ends. The V gene's germline CDR1 is MNHNY and CDR2 SVGAGI (reference sequence). The CDR3 length is 15 residues. Here the CDR3 DNA reads TGTGCCAGCAGTTACGGCGGACCGACGATGGAGACCCAGTACTTC. The encoded protein is CASSYGGPTMETQYF.

This clonotype has a handful of counts. The chain couples TRBV12-5 to TRBJ1-1; D remains unclear. The CDR3 extends over 15 amino acids. V was pared by 5 bases and J by 1 base, with 14 bases between. Germline CDR1 is LGHNT and CDR2 is FRNRAP. In DNA form, the CDR3 reads TGTGCTAGTGGTACGGCCCTGTCGGAGAACACTGAAGCTTTCTTT. Translating gives CASGTALSENTEAFF.

This clonotype was found a few times. The chain uses TRBV5-1 and TRBJ2-3, with a weak D call TRBD2 (5 bases). The CDR3 is 15 residues long. CDR1 is SGHRS and CDR2 is YFSETQ in the germline V gene. The ends were cut back, 1 base at V and 1 base at J, with 10 bases in the middle. CDR3 in DNA: TGCGCCAGCAGCTTGATGTCTAGCCGCACAGATACGCAGTATTTT. Translation: CASSLMSSRTDTQYF. Filled out from reference TRBV5-1 and TRBJ2-3, the complete variable domain reads KAGVTQTPRYLIKTRGQQVTLSCSPISGHRSVSWYQQTPGQGLQFLFEYFSETQRNKGNFPGRFSGRQFSNSRSEMNVSTLELGDSALYLCASSLMSSRTDTQYFGPGTRLTVL.

The chain combines TRBV29-1 with TRBJ2-1; D may be TRBD1 or TRBD2 (5 bases each). CDR1 SQVTM and CDR2 ANQGSEA come from the germline V gene. The V and J ends lost 4 bases and 6 bases respectively, with 13 bases between them. The CDR3 is 13 residues long. CDR3 sequence (DNA): TGCAGCGTTGCTGGGACGGGGTCCAATGAGCAGTTCTTC. This translates into CSVAGTGSNEQFF.

This clonotype was counted a few times. The CDR3 region is CSAERTSGRSQETQYF. The CDR3 nucleotides are TGCAGTGCTGAAAGGACTAGCGGGAGGTCCCAAGAGACCCAGTACTTC. The chain is built from TRBV20-1 and TRBJ2-5, with 14 nucleotides matching TRBD2. Germline CDR1 reads DFQATT; CDR2 reads SNEGSKA (reference sequence). The J segment lost 1 base and the V segment lost 5 bases, leaving 6 bases of the junction unmatched. This CDR3 region has 16 residues.

This clonotype showed up just a few times. The chain couples TRBV7-3 to TRBJ2-5, with D hard to call. The germline gives CDR1 SGHTA, CDR2 FQGTGA. The CDR3 is 13 amino acids. The germline V and J ends were trimmed by 1 base and 4 bases, with 7 bases remaining between them. DNA for the CDR3: TGTGCCAGCAGCTTAATAGTGACAGAGACCCAGTACTTC. It translates to CASSLIVTETQYF.

J is TRBJ1-1 and V is TRBV28; a weak D match, TRBD1 (5 bases). The CDR3 has 13 residues. The germline V gene has CDR1 MDHEN and CDR2 SYDVKM. V lost 4 bases and J lost 1, with 7 bases in between. The CDR3 nucleotides read TGTGCCAGCAGTTGGGGGAAGAACACTGAAGCTTTCTTT. It encodes CASSWGKNTEAFF. The whole variable domain, remainder taken from reference TRBV28 and TRBJ1-1, is DVKVTQSSRYLVKRTGEKVFLECVQDMDHENMFWYRQDPGLGLRLIYFSYDVKMKEKGDIPEGYSVSREKKERFSLILESASTNQTSMYLCASSWGKNTEAFFGQGTRLTVV.

This chain joins TRBV2 and TRBJ1-1; D gene ambiguous. This CDR3 region has 14 residues. Germline loops: CDR1 SNHLY, CDR2 FYNNEI. Trimming removed 3 bases at V and 0 bases at J, with 8 bases between. The CDR3 coding sequence is TGTGCCAGCAGTGAGGGCGTCATGAACACTGAAGCTTTCTTT. Amino acid sequence: CASSEGVMNTEAFF.

The genes are TRBV2 and TRBJ2-1; 7 bases are a match to TRBD1. The CDR3 loop spans 11 amino acids. Germline V gives CDR1 SNHLY, CDR2 FYNNEI. V shed 10 bases and J 7 bases; nucleotides not matched to a gene: 4. CDR3 in amino acids: CAKTGFNEQFF. The CDR3 DNA reads TGTGCCAAGACAGGGTTTAATGAGCAGTTCTTC. The whole variable domain, remainder taken from reference TRBV2 and TRBJ2-1, is EPEVTQTPSHQVTQMGQEVILRCVPISNHLYFYWYRQILGQKVEFLVSFYNNEISEKSEIFDDQFSVERPDGSNFTLKIRSTKLEDSAMYFCAKTGFNEQFFGPGTRLTVL.

V and J are TRBV5-1 and TRBJ2-3, with 7 bases lining up with TRBD1. CDR1 is SGHRS, CDR2 YFSETQ, per germline. This CDR3 spans 16 amino acids. V gave up 2 bases and J gave up 0 bases; unmatched junction bases: 6. Here the CDR3 DNA reads TGCGCCAGCAGCTTACAGGGGCTCTCTAGCACAGATACGCAGTATTTT. Translating it yields CASSLQGLSSTDTQYF.

This clonotype was counted at least ten times. The rearrangement joins TRBV12-3 or TRBV12-4 to TRBJ2-2; D unresolved. V was shortened by 4 bases and J by 1 base, with 4 bases between the two germline ends. The CDR3 runs to 13 residues. CDR3 loop: CASSYLNTGELFF. CDR3 nucleotides: TGTGCCAGCAGTTACTTGAACACCGGGGAGCTGTTTTTT.

V gene TRBV20-1 combines with J gene TRBJ2-4; TRBD2 matches at 9 bases. With V trimmed by 5 bases and J by 6 bases, 5 bases remained unmatched. CDR3 length: 13 amino acids. Germline lookup yields CDR1 DFQATT and CDR2 SNEGSKA (reference sequence). The DNA for the CDR3 is TGCAGTGCTCGTAGCGGGGGAGGAAACATTCAGTACTTC. Its protein product is CSARSGGGNIQYF.

The genes are TRBV5-1 and TRBJ2-3; D is perhaps TRBD1 or TRBD2 (7 bases each). This CDR3 has 15 amino acids. The V end was cut by 5 bases, the J end by 4 bases, with 17 bases between. Looked up from germline, CDR1 is SGHRS and CDR2 is YFSETQ. The CDR3 nucleotides read TGCGCCAGCAGTAACAGACAGGGAGGGGCAGATACGCAGTATTTT. It codes for CASSNRQGGADTQYF.

Concerning this clonotype itself: At one end, the junction sequence differs from germline, possibly due to a read error. The chain couples TRBV5-5 to TRBJ2-1; D unclear. There are 14 residues in the CDR3. Germline V gene lookup returns CDR1 SGHKS and CDR2 YYEKEE (reference sequence). The CDR3 region is CASSLVASFNEQFF. The CDR3 DNA reads as TGTGCCAGCAGCTTGGTGGCTTCCTTCAATGAGCAGTTCTTC.

This chain connects TRBV20-1 to TRBJ1-1; D might be TRBD1 (5 bases). The CDR3 runs to 13 residues. Germline values: CDR1 DFQATT, CDR2 SNEGSKA (reference sequence). Trimming cost V 1 base and J 6 bases, with 12 bases left between them. The CDR3, as DNA: TGCAGTGCTAGAGTTGGAGGACACCCTGAAGCTTTCTTT. Its translation: CSARVGGHPEAFF.

This clonotype was recorded only once. The chain has TRBV5-1 and TRBJ2-1, with 10 bases fitting TRBD2. Germline trimming cut 0 bases from V and 9 bases from J; bases unmatched to any gene: 9. Per germline, CDR1 SGHRS and CDR2 YFSETQ. There are 16 residues in the CDR3. The CDR3 DNA reads as TGCGCCAGCAGCTTGGGGCTGGGACTAGCGCAGGGTGAGCAGTTCTTC. Translating it yields CASSLGLGLAQGEQFF.

CDR3 sequence reads: CASSLGRNYEQYF. The CDR3, as DNA: TGCGCCAGCAGCTTAGGCCGAAACTACGAGCAGTACTTC. V usage is TRBV5-1 and J usage is TRBJ2-7; no clear D. The germline V and J ends were trimmed by 2 bases and 3 bases, with 9 bases remaining between them. This CDR3 is built from 13 residues. Germline CDR1 and CDR2: SGHRS and YFSETQ.

This clonotype appeared a few times. The CDR3 nucleotides are TGCGCCAGCAGCCTACAGGGAATCCGCTACGAGCAGTACTTC. This gives the protein CASSLQGIRYEQYF. The V call is TRBV5-1, the J call TRBJ2-7, with D maybe TRBD1 (6 bases). The CDR3 is 14 residues long. Trimming took off 4 bases at V and 3 bases at J, with 14 bases between the two ends. CDR1 is SGHRS and CDR2 is YFSETQ in the germline V gene.

This clonotype has a handful of counts. The chain carries TRBV7-2 and TRBJ1-6; no clear D gene. V was shortened by 1 base and J by 8 bases, with 6 bases between the two germline ends. Per the germline V gene, CDR1 is SGHTA and CDR2 is FQGNSA. The CDR3 extends over 13 amino acids. Written as DNA, the CDR3 is TGTGCCAGCAGCTTAGAAGGGTATTCACCCCTCCACTTT. This translates into CASSLEGYSPLHF.

V is TRBV5-1 and J is TRBJ2-3; the match to TRBD1 covers 7 bases. The germline gives CDR1 SGHRS, CDR2 YFSETQ. V gave up 3 bases and J gave up 4 bases; unmatched junction bases: 2. CDR3 length: 13 amino acids. Here the CDR3 reads CASSWQGADTQYF. The CDR3 region has the DNA TGCGCCAGCAGCTGGCAGGGGGCAGATACGCAGTATTTT.

This clonotype was detected only a few times. V is TRBV12-3 or TRBV12-4 and J is TRBJ2-1, with D uncertain. CDR3 length: 12 residues. Trimming cost V 1 base and J 9 bases, with 7 bases left between them. CDR3: CASSLGLGEQFF. The DNA of the CDR3 is TGTGCCAGCAGTTTAGGGTTAGGTGAGCAGTTCTTC.

This chain links TRBV5-4 with TRBJ2-3; 9 bases agree with TRBD2. The V and J ends lost 1 base and 1 base, in that order; junction bases with no gene match: 1. The CDR3 sequence is 15 residues long. Germline CDR1 reads SGHNT; CDR2 reads YYREEE (reference sequence). This CDR3 reads CASSLSGGRTDTQYF. The CDR3, as DNA: TGTGCCAGCAGCTTGAGCGGGGGGCGCACAGATACGCAGTATTTT.

There are a few counts of this clonotype. The chain uses TRBV5-1 and TRBJ2-2, with 8 bases identical to TRBD2. CDR3 length equals 15 residues. Germline V CDR1 and CDR2: SGHRS, YFSETQ. V trimming: 9 bases; J trimming: 4 bases; junction bases outside the gene matches: 11. The CDR3 loop reads CAILRRGAATGELFF. The CDR3 bases are TGCGCCATCCTCCGGCGGGGGGCGGCCACCGGGGAGCTGTTTTTT.

This chain connects TRBV29-1 to TRBJ1-2, with 7 bases matching TRBD1. The CDR3 runs 12 residues. Germline CDR1 SQVTM, CDR2 ANQGSEA. Unmatched junction bases numbered 10, after V lost 8 bases and J lost 7 bases. As DNA, the CDR3 is TGCAGCCCAAAAGACAGGGTAGCTGGCTACACCTTC. Its protein is CSPKDRVAGYTF. The full variable domain, its missing parts supplied by reference TRBV29-1 and TRBJ1-2, is SAVISQKPSRDICQRGTSLTIQCQVDSQVTMMFWYRQQPGQSLTLIATANQGSEATYESGFVIDKFPISRPNLTFSTLTVSNMSPEDSSIYLCSPKDRVAGYTFGSGTRLTVV.

J is TRBJ2-1 and V is TRBV7-3, with 8 bases fitting TRBD2. From germline, CDR1 is SGHTA and CDR2 FQGTGA. The J segment lost 4 bases and the V segment lost 4 bases, leaving 6 bases of the junction unmatched. The CDR3 has 15 amino acids. The CDR3 DNA is TGTGCCAGCAGCTCACTAGCGGCCCCATACAATGAGCAGTTCTTC. Its protein is CASSSLAAPYNEQFF.

This clonotype has a count of ten or more. The chain uses TRBV7-2 and TRBJ2-3; 9 positions agree with TRBD2. The J segment lost 2 bases and the V segment lost 5 bases, leaving 8 bases of the junction unmatched. The CDR3 consists of 16 residues. Germline V gene lookup returns CDR1 SGHTA and CDR2 FQGNSA. In DNA, the CDR3 is TGTGCCAGCAGCCAGCTGACTAGCGGATACACAGATACGCAGTATTTT. It specifies CASSQLTSGYTDTQYF.

The V and J genes are TRBV28 and TRBJ2-5; unclear D gene. The CDR3 consists of 16 residues. Trimming cost V 10 bases and J 2 bases, with 23 bases left between them. The germline gives CDR1 MDHEN, CDR2 SYDVKM. The CDR3: CATSSGLWPGQETQYF. The CDR3, as DNA: TGTGCCACCAGCTCCGGGTTATGGCCAGGTCAAGAGACCCAGTACTTC.

The table lists this clonotype with a few counts. This chain uses TRBV20-1 with TRBJ2-3; TRBD2 matches 8 bases. The J segment lost 0 bases and the V segment lost 2 bases, leaving 1 base of the junction unmatched. Germline CDR1 reads DFQATT; CDR2 reads SNEGSKA (reference sequence). This CDR3 contains 14 residues. This chain's CDR3 is CSARIAGSTDTQYF. For the CDR3, the DNA is TGCAGTGCTAGAATAGCGGGAAGCACAGATACGCAGTATTTT.